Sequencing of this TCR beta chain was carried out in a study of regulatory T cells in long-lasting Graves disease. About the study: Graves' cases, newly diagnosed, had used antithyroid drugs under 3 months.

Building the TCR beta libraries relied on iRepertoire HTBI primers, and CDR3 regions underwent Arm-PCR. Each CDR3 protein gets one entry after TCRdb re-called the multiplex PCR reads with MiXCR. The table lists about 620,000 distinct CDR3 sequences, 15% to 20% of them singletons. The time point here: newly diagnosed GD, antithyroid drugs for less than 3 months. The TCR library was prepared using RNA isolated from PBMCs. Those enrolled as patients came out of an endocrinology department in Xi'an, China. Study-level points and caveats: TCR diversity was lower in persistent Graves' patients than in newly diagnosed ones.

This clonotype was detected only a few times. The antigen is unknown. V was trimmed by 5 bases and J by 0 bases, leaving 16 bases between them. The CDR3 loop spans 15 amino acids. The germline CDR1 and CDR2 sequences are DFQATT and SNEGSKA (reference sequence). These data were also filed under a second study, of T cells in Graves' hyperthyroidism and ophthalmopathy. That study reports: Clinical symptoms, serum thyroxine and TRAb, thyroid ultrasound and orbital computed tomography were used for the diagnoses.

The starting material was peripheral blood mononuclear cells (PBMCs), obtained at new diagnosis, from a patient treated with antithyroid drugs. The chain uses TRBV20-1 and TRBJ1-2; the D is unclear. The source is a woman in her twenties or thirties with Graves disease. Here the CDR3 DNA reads TGCAGTGCTTTACCCCGAATGCAGGCTAACTATGGCTACACCTTC. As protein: CSALPRMQANYGYTF.